This entry concerns a single T cell receptor (beta chain). The data were obtained in a study of blood T cell repertoires in COVID-19. As originally analysed: The assay estimated nucleated cells by amplifying reference gene primers. Libraries were prepared by immunoSEQ multiplex PCR; TCRdb keeps only in-frame clonotypes and omits some of them. The DNA gave D and trimming, while V, J and clone size come from that table. Altogether approximately 100,000 clones are present, around 84% being singletons, with the ten largest covering about 1.7%. Sequencing was performed on peripheral blood. This sequence was found in a woman in her sixties or seventies with active or convalescent COVID-19.

The CDR3 DNA follows: TGCGCCAGCAGTCCCCTTCGTTGGTGGCAGGGGTGCAATCAGCCCCAGCATTTT. It translates to CASSPLRWWQGCNQPQHF. The chain employs TRBV23-1 and TRBJ1-5; D may be TRBD1 (6 bases). TRBV23-1 qualifies as an ORF whose function is uncertain. With 4 bases removed from V and 2 bases from J, the gap between germline ends came to 21 bases. The CDR3 covers 18 residues.